The rows below give T cell receptor beta chains drawn from one sample of a study of cytomegalovirus exposure and HLA in healthy donors. Sequencing was performed with immunoSEQ multiplex PCR; in TCRdb, only in-frame clones are kept and a portion is missing. Among around 300,000 clones listed, 70% to 90% were seen once. Sequencing used PBMCs. These receptors were taken from a woman aged 40 to 50 in good health and CMV-seropositive. CDR3s include the opening cysteine and the closing phenylalanine or tryptophan. D genes are given only for firm matches. Only some rows state a clone size, as once, few, many or a class for expanded clones.

14	-	TRBV25-1	-	TRBJ1-5	CASSREDKNQPQHF	TGTGCCAGTAGCAGGGAAGATAAGAATCAGCCCCAGCATTTT
16	TRBD2	TRBV4-2	-	TRBJ2-3	CASSQDWLAGADTQYF	TGTGCCAGCAGCCAAGATTGGCTAGCGGGAGCCGATACGCAGTATTTT
16	TRBD1	TRBV4-2	-	TRBJ1-6	CASSQDPTGGTSPLHF	TGTGCCAGCAGCCAAGATCCCACAGGGGGCACTTCACCCCTCCACTTT
18	-	TRBV27	-	TRBJ2-7	CASSLSPAGALTYHEQYF	TGTGCCAGCAGTTTATCGCCCGCGGGGGCCCTAACCTACCACGAGCAGTACTTC
11	-	TRBV20-1	-	TRBJ2-4	CSAAHGVIQYF	TGCAGTGCTGCCCACGGGGTCATTCAGTACTTC
14	TRBD1	TRBV29-1	-	TRBJ2-7	CSVDRGTGGYEQYF	TGCAGCGTTGACCGCGGGACAGGGGGCTACGAGCAGTACTTC
15	TRBD2	TRBV6-5	-	TRBJ2-7	CASSYPSGGSYEQYF	TGTGCCAGCAGTTACCCAAGCGGGGGCTCCTACGAGCAGTACTTC
17	TRBD2	TRBV10-3	once	TRBJ2-5	CAISEGMGTGGGYGSYF	TGTGCCATCAGTGAGGGGATGGGAACGGGAGGCGGCTATGGTTCGTACTTC
16	-	TRBV6-4	-	TRBJ1-2	CASSDSSSKPTDGYTF	TGTGCCAGCAGTGACTCCTCGTCCAAACCAACGGATGGCTACACCTTC
15	TRBD2	TRBV7-2	once	TRBJ2-7	CASSLGGGSSYEQYF	TGTGCCAGCAGCTTAGGGGGAGGGAGCTCCTACGAGCAGTACTTC
14	TRBD1	TRBV6-5	-	TRBJ2-4	CASSYSYGQGTQYF	TGTGCCAGCAGTTACTCCTATGGACAGGGGACTCAGTACTTC
15	-	TRBV29-1	-	TRBJ2-7	CSVEALTGPTYEQYF	TGCAGCGTTGAAGCCTTAACAGGGCCCACCTACGAGCAGTACTTC
12	-	TRBV6-1	once	TRBJ2-7	CASRDEVYEQYF	TGTGCCAGCCGGGATGAGGTTTACGAGCAGTACTTC
15	-	TRBV10-3	few	TRBJ1-2	CAISEASGYNYGYTF	TGTGCCATCAGTGAGGCATCAGGGTACAACTATGGCTACACCTTC
16	TRBD2	TRBV7-9	-	TRBJ2-1	CASSPPGLGLGNEQFF	TGTGCCAGCAGCCCCCCCGGACTAGGCCTTGGGAATGAGCAGTTCTTC
15	-	TRBV25-1	-	TRBJ1-4	CASSEAGRGYEKLFF	TGTGCCAGCAGTGAGGCGGGCAGGGGTTATGAAAAACTGTTTTTT
14	-	TRBV6-1	-	TRBJ2-1	CASSEATEARKQFF	TGTGCCAGCAGTGAAGCAACGGAGGCGCGGAAGCAGTTCTTC